The 24 T cell receptor beta chains reported below all come from one sample, sequenced in a study of blood T cell repertoires in COVID-19. Clones were sequenced by immunoSEQ multiplex PCR, and TCRdb holds only the in-frame ones, with some missing. This sample carries about 77,000 clones, less than 85% of them seen once, and the ten largest clones take less than 6%. Sample: peripheral blood. These receptors were collected from a woman aged 70-85 years with acute or convalescent COVID-19.

Concerning this clone: The sample carries other DNA sequences with the same CDR3. This sequence joins TRBV5-6 and TRBJ2-7; D remains unclear. V was cut by 2 bases and J by 3 bases, with 6 bases left in between. Germline V gene lookup returns CDR1 SGHDT and CDR2 YYEEEE. The CDR3 extends over 12 amino acids. The CDR3 nucleotides read TGTGCCAGCAGCTTAGTGAGCTACGAGCAGTACTTC. This codes for CASSLVSYEQYF. Using reference TRBV5-6 and TRBJ2-7 for the parts outside the CDR3, the full variable domain is DAGVTQSPTHLIKTRGQQVTLRCSPKSGHDTVSWYQQALGQGPQFIFQYYEEEERQRGNFPDRFSGHQFPNYSSELNVNALLLGDSALYLCASSLVSYEQYFGPGTRLTVT.

The chain combines TRBV4-3 with TRBJ2-5, with D maybe TRBD2 (6 bases). The germline V and J ends were trimmed by 0 bases and 9 bases, with 11 bases remaining between them. The CDR3 is 13 amino acids. Germline V CDR1 and CDR2: LGHNA, YSLEER. This CDR3 reads CASSQEGWEAQYF. As DNA, the CDR3 is TGCGCCAGCAGCCAAGAGGGGTGGGAGGCCCAGTACTTC.

The rearrangement uses TRBV6-5 and TRBJ2-7; TRBD1 agrees at 7 bases. Germline assignment: CDR1 MNHEY and CDR2 SVGAGI. The CDR3 is 14 amino acids. The ends lost 6 bases at V and 3 bases at J; junction bases unmatched: 8. The CDR3 bases are TGTGCCAGCAGCCTACGACAGGGTGGCTACGAGCAGTACTTC. Translating gives CASSLRQGGYEQYF.

V and J are TRBV21-1 and TRBJ1-5. TRBV21-1 is termed a pseudogene. The CDR3 totals 17 residues. The CDR3 sequence: CASSKAARDFGNQPQHF. The CDR3 DNA sequence: TGTGCCAGCAGCAAAGCGGCGCGAGACTTTGGCAATCAGCCCCAGCATTTT.

Only one count was recorded for this clone. The gene calls are TRBV4-2 and TRBJ2-5, with D uncertain. The CDR3 is 19 amino acids. Germline CDR1 is LGHNA and CDR2 is YNFKEQ. The ends were cut back, 0 bases at V and 1 base at J, with 21 bases in the middle. The chain's CDR3 is CASSQDQVRAPSLQETQYF. The CDR3 DNA follows: TGTGCCAGCAGCCAAGATCAGGTTCGTGCCCCCTCACTCCAAGAGACCCAGTACTTC.

The chain is built from TRBV9 and TRBJ2-5; 12 bases are shared with TRBD1. The CDR3 spans 18 residues. Germline V gene sequence: CDR1 SGDLS, CDR2 YYNGEE. The V gene end was trimmed by 0 bases and the J gene end by 7 bases; junction bases not matched to a gene: 13. CDR3 sequence reads: CASSVESGTGGPWGTQYF. CDR3 nucleotides: TGTGCCAGCAGCGTAGAGTCCGGGACAGGGGGCCCCTGGGGGACCCAGTACTTC. Complete variable domain (other parts from reference TRBV9 and TRBJ2-5): DSGVTQTPKHLITATGQRVTLRCSPRSGDLSVYWYQQSLDQGLQFLIQYYNGEERAKGNILERFSAQQFPDLHSELNLSSLELGDSALYFCASSVESGTGGPWGTQYFGPGTRLLVL.

V gene TRBV12-3 or TRBV12-4 combines with J gene TRBJ1-2; 9 bases line up with TRBD1. The V gene end was trimmed by 6 bases and the J gene end by 6 bases; junction bases not matched to a gene: 5. The CDR3 loop spans 13 amino acids. CDR3 sequence (DNA): TGTGCCAGCAGCCAGGACAGGGGAAATGGCTACACCTTC. Amino acid sequence: CASSQDRGNGYTF.

This clone was seen a handful of times. This chain joins TRBV24-1 and TRBJ1-2; D ambiguous. The V end lost 3 bases, the J end lost 4 bases, and 14 bases lay between the germline ends. Germline V lookup: CDR1 KGHDR, CDR2 SFDVKD. The CDR3 length is 15 residues. DNA for the CDR3: TGTGCCACCAGTGATCCCACCGGGAGCCCCTATGGCTACACCTTC. Its protein product is CATSDPTGSPYGYTF.

This clone was counted only a few times. The chain employs TRBV9 and TRBJ2-1; a possible D gene is TRBD2 (5 bases). The CDR3 runs 13 residues. The V and J ends lost 5 bases and 9 bases respectively, with 15 bases between them. CDR1 and CDR2 from the germline V gene are SGDLS and YYNGEE. CDR3 protein: CASSHSGLREQFF. CDR3 DNA sequence: TGTGCCAGCAGTCATTCAGGACTCCGTGAGCAGTTCTTC.

A few counts support this clone. The chain has TRBV4-1 and TRBJ1-3; D not certain. Trimming shortened V by 0 bases and J by 6 bases, and 6 bases separated the two germline ends. Germline CDR1 MGHRA, CDR2 YSYEKL. The CDR3 sequence is 13 residues long. CDR3 amino acids: CASSQEVENTIYF. CDR3 sequence (DNA): TGCGCCAGCAGCCAAGAGGTAGAAAACACCATATATTTT.

The chain joins TRBV5-1 to TRBJ2-2, with TRBD2 matching 9 bases. CDR3 length: 14 amino acids. Unmatched junction bases numbered 4, after V lost 4 bases and J lost 6 bases. Germline CDR1 reads SGHRS; CDR2 reads YFSETQ. Here the CDR3 DNA reads TGCGCCAGCAGCCGGGGACTAGCCCCCGGGGAGCTGTTTTTT. Translated, it gives CASSRGLAPGELFF.

V and J are TRBV2 and TRBJ1-2; 8 bases align to TRBD1. This CDR3 contains 14 residues. J gave up 2 bases and V 5 bases, and 4 bases lay outside the gene matches. Germline CDR1 SNHLY, CDR2 FYNNEI. The CDR3 bases are TGTGCCAGCAGTCCCTGGACAGGGAACTATGGCTACACCTTC. This gives the protein CASSPWTGNYGYTF.

V is TRBV7-2 and J is TRBJ1-2; D is perhaps TRBD1 (5 bases). The germline V gene encodes CDR1 SGHTA and CDR2 FQGNSA. V was cut by 5 bases and J by 7 bases, with 14 bases left in between. The CDR3 has 13 residues. The CDR3: CASSPDWRGGYTF. The CDR3 nucleotides are TGTGCCAGCAGCCCTGACTGGAGGGGTGGCTACACCTTC.

The rearrangement links TRBV27 to TRBJ1-5; TRBD1 might be the D (5 bases). Germline V gene sequence: CDR1 MNHEY, CDR2 SMNVEV (reference sequence). CDR3 length: 14 residues. V lost 6 bases, J lost 11 bases, and 20 bases lay in between. CDR3 DNA: TGTGCCAGCAGCGAAAAACCGGGGGTATGGGCCCAGCATTTT. This gives the protein CASSEKPGVWAQHF.

This clone was detected only once. The chain uses TRBV7-9 and TRBJ1-2, with D possibly TRBD1 on 6 matching bases. This CDR3 is built from 12 residues. Germline V gives CDR1 SEHNR, CDR2 FQNEAQ (reference sequence). Trimming cost V 4 bases and J 7 bases, with 10 bases left between them. Here the CDR3 reads CASSWGGGGYTF. The CDR3 region has the DNA TGTGCCAGCAGCTGGGGGGGCGGTGGCTACACCTTC.

The chain is built from TRBV6-5 and TRBJ1-2, with D possibly TRBD1 on 6 matching bases. V was trimmed by 4 bases and J by 8 bases, leaving 14 bases between them. The germline V gene encodes CDR1 MNHEY and CDR2 SVGAGI. The CDR3 totals 13 residues. The CDR3 DNA reads as TGTGCCAGCAGTTCCGGACAGTCACGGGGCTACACCTTC. Amino acid sequence: CASSSGQSRGYTF.

The DNA for the CDR3 is TGTGCCAGCAGCTCGTACATCGGAGGGCCTGAGCAGTTCTTC. Translated, it gives CASSSYIGGPEQFF. The V gene is TRBV7-2, the J gene TRBJ2-1; D is perhaps TRBD2 (6 bases). The CDR3 covers 14 residues. With 4 bases removed from V and 9 bases from J, the gap between germline ends came to 16 bases. Germline assignment: CDR1 SGHTA and CDR2 FQGNSA.

This clone has a handful of counts. The rearrangement links TRBV7-8 to TRBJ1-2; tentative D call: TRBD1 (6 bases). This CDR3 has 14 amino acids. V dropped 5 bases and J dropped 2 bases, with 12 bases sitting between them. Germline V gene lookup returns CDR1 SGHVS and CDR2 FQNEAQ. DNA for the CDR3: TGTGCCAGCAGCGTACAGGGAACCAACTATGGCTACACCTTC. Translated, it gives CASSVQGTNYGYTF.

The chain couples TRBV3-1 (or the pseudogene TRBV3-2) to TRBJ1-2, with a weak D call TRBD1 (5 bases). Trimming took off 4 bases at V and 5 bases at J, with 8 bases between the two ends. The V gene's germline CDR1 is LGHDT and CDR2 YNNKEL (reference sequence). This CDR3 spans 12 amino acids. The chain's CDR3 is CASSLGHYGYTF. The DNA of the CDR3 is TGTGCCAGCAGCCTTGGACATTATGGCTACACCTTC.

The V gene is TRBV5-1, the J gene TRBJ2-1, with TRBD2 matching 12 bases. With V trimmed by 3 bases and J by 7 bases, 8 bases remained unmatched. The CDR3 length is 16 residues. Germline values: CDR1 SGHRS, CDR2 YFSETQ. This CDR3 reads CASSSPLAGGRNEQFF. For the CDR3, the DNA is TGCGCCAGCAGCTCCCCCCTAGCGGGGGGGCGGAATGAGCAGTTCTTC.

The rearrangement joins TRBV4-1 to TRBJ1-1; 7 bases line up with TRBD1. Germline-derived CDR1 and CDR2 are MGHRA and YSYEKL. Losses at the gene ends were 3 bases for V and 1 base for J; bases not matched to a gene: 8. The CDR3 consists of 16 residues. The CDR3 nucleotides read TGCGCCAGCAGCCATGGGTCGGGACAGAAGAACACTGAAGCTTTCTTT. Encoded protein: CASSHGSGQKNTEAFF.

The chain carries TRBV19 and TRBJ1-2; 7 positions agree with TRBD1. The germline gives CDR1 LNHDA, CDR2 SQIVND (reference sequence). The trim removed 5 bases at V and 4 bases at J, leaving 10 bases unmatched. There are 15 residues in the CDR3. For the CDR3, the DNA is TGTGCCAGTAGTCCTAGACAGGGATCCTTCTATGGCTACACCTTC. Its protein is CASSPRQGSFYGYTF.

The genes are TRBV13 and TRBJ1-1; unclear D gene. The germline CDR1 and CDR2 sequences are PRHDT and FYEKMQ (reference sequence). This CDR3 comprises 14 residues. V lost 5 bases to trimming and J lost 9 bases, with 19 bases between them. CDR3 sequence (DNA): TGTGCCAGCAGCCTAAGAGGCACGATGGGTAAAGCTTTCTTT. Residues: CASSLRGTMGKAFF.

This clone was picked up one time. This chain links TRBV11-2 with TRBJ1-3; D perhaps matches TRBD1 (6 bases). This CDR3 is built from 12 residues. In germline, CDR1 is SGHAT, CDR2 FQNNGV. Trimming removed 11 bases from V and 1 base from J, with 9 bases in between. In nucleotides, the CDR3 is TGTGCCGTAGGACAGTCTGGAAACACCATATATTTT. This codes for CAVGQSGNTIYF.